This entry lists 32 T cell receptor beta chains sequenced from one sample in a study of PD-L1 blockade in urothelial cancer. Described time point: pretreatment peripheral blood. Profiled with immunoSEQ multiplex PCR; TCRdb holds only in-frame clones, not every one. The table includes about 95,000 clones, about nine tenths detected once. The sample was PBMCs, taken around atezolizumab (anti-PD-L1) treatment. Every receptor here comes from a man between 60 and 75 years old with urothelial cancer.

The rearrangement links TRBV7-8 to TRBJ2-5; no reliable D call. Germline CDR1 reads SGHVS; CDR2 reads FQNEAQ. The CDR3 is 14 residues long. V lost 1 base, J lost 1 base, and 7 bases lay in between. CDR3 residues: CASSLVQVQETQYF. For the CDR3, the DNA is TGTGCCAGCAGCTTAGTCCAGGTCCAAGAGACCCAGTACTTC.

V and J are TRBV21-1 and TRBJ2-6; TRBD2, the table's D call, was not compared with the DNA. TRBV21-1 is a pseudogene. This CDR3 comprises 15 residues. CDR3 nucleotide sequence: TGTGCCCTAGGGCCGCCGGGGGCTGGGGCCAACGTCCTGACTTTC. Its protein is CALGPPGAGANVLTF.

CDR3 bases: TGTGCCACGGCACGTAGGGGGCAAGGATCAGATACGCAGTATTTT. Amino acid sequence: CATARRGQGSDTQYF. The chain uses TRBV15 and TRBJ2-3; TRBD1 matches at 7 bases. CDR1 LNHNV and CDR2 YYDKDF come from the germline V gene (reference sequence). With 9 bases clipped from V and 4 bases from J, the junction kept 13 bases outside the gene matches. The CDR3 has 15 residues.

The chain couples TRBV5-1 to TRBJ1-5; 10 nucleotides match TRBD1. The V gene's germline CDR1 is SGHRS and CDR2 YFSETQ. J was trimmed by 6 bases and V by 4 bases; bases with no gene match: 7. The CDR3 is 15 residues long. As DNA, the CDR3 is TGCGCCAGCAGCGAAGGGACAGGGGAGCTTCAGCCCCAGCATTTT. This gives the protein CASSEGTGELQPQHF.

This CDR3 reads CASSLGGGQGSPLHF. CDR3 nucleotide sequence: TGTGCCAGCAGCCTTGGGGGGGGGCAGGGATCACCCCTCCACTTT. The rearrangement joins TRBV7-3 to TRBJ1-6, with D possibly TRBD1 on 6 matching bases. Trimming took off 5 bases at V and 10 bases at J, with 18 bases between the two ends. CDR1 is SGHTA and CDR2 is FQGTGA in the germline V gene. The CDR3 sequence is 15 residues long.

The V and J genes are TRBV19 and TRBJ2-4; D possibly corresponds to TRBD2 (7 bases). This CDR3 has 18 amino acids. V shed 0 bases and J shed 3 bases, with 18 bases lying between them. Germline CDR1 reads LNHDA; CDR2 reads SQIVND (reference sequence). DNA of the CDR3: TGTGCCAGTAGTATAGACCAAGAGGGGGGGAAAGGCAAAAACATTCAGTACTTC. Translation gives CASSIDQEGGKGKNIQYF.

The chain joins TRBV5-1 to TRBJ1-1; D perhaps matches TRBD1 (5 bases). In germline, CDR1 is SGHRS, CDR2 YFSETQ. The V gene lost 1 base and the J gene lost 0 bases, with 13 bases spanning the gap. This CDR3 has 16 residues. CDR3 in DNA: TGCGCCAGCAGCTTGTCCGGGGGTGGAGTGAACACTGAAGCTTTCTTT. This encodes CASSLSGGGVNTEAFF. Complete variable domain (other parts from reference TRBV5-1 and TRBJ1-1): KAGVTQTPRYLIKTRGQQVTLSCSPISGHRSVSWYQQTPGQGLQFLFEYFSETQRNKGNFPGRFSGRQFSNSRSEMNVSTLELGDSALYLCASSLSGGGVNTEAFFGQGTRLTVV.

The chain carries TRBV11-2 and TRBJ1-1; D possibly corresponds to TRBD1 (5 bases). This CDR3 contains 14 residues. Germline V gene data show CDR1 as SGHAT and CDR2 as FQNNGV. Deletions cut 5 bases from V and 5 bases from J, with 15 bases between. The CDR3 DNA reads as TGTGCCAGCAGCCCCCACGGGAGGGGTACTGAAGCTTTCTTT. It encodes CASSPHGRGTEAFF.

This clone was seen just once. The chain carries TRBV11-1 and TRBJ1-2; 7 positions agree with TRBD1. Trimming at V came to 3 bases and at J to 9 bases, leaving 10 bases not matched to a gene. This CDR3 is 14 amino acids long. In germline, CDR1 is SGHAT, CDR2 FQDESV (reference sequence). This chain's CDR3 is CASSLETGAGSYTF. In DNA, the CDR3 is TGTGCCAGCAGCTTGGAAACAGGGGCTGGGAGCTACACCTTC.

This chain connects TRBV30 to TRBJ1-5; D is unclear. This CDR3 is 14 amino acids long. Germline-derived CDR1 and CDR2 are GTSNPN and SVGIG (reference sequence). Trimming left V 0 bases short and J 7 bases short, with 13 bases between. Written as DNA, the CDR3 is TGTGCCTGGAGTGTTGGGCGGACGGGGCAGCCCCAGCATTTT. Protein: CAWSVGRTGQPQHF.

V usage is TRBV5-4 and J usage is TRBJ2-1; the D gene is possibly TRBD1 (6 bases). Germline V CDR1 and CDR2: SGHNT, YYREEE (reference sequence). V was pared by 1 base and J by 3 bases, with 11 bases between. There are 15 residues in the CDR3. CDR3 nucleotides: TGTGCCAGCAGCTTGCTGCAGGGGCGCTACAATGAGCAGTTCTTC. This encodes CASSLLQGRYNEQFF.

CDR3 region: CASSLVGGPEAFF. The CDR3 DNA reads TGTGCCAGCAGTTTAGTGGGGGGTCCTGAAGCTTTCTTT. The chain uses TRBV27 and TRBJ1-1; the D gene is possibly TRBD1 (5 bases). Germline V gives CDR1 MNHEY, CDR2 SMNVEV (reference sequence). The CDR3 spans 13 residues. Trimming stripped 2 bases from V and 6 bases from J, with 10 bases between.

The chain links TRBV7-2 to TRBJ2-5, with 7 positions matching TRBD1. The CDR3 contains 15 residues. V lost 5 bases, J lost 2 bases, and 8 bases stayed unmatched. The germline V gene encodes CDR1 SGHTA and CDR2 FQGNSA. CDR3 bases: TGTGCCAGCAGCGTAAGACAGGGAACACAAGAGACCCAGTACTTC. Translated: CASSVRQGTQETQYF.

About this clone: This sample also contains other DNA sequences that code for the same CDR3. This chain joins TRBV6-6 and TRBJ2-7; 7 bases agree with TRBD1. CDR1 and CDR2 from the germline V gene are MNHNY and SVGAGI (reference sequence). The V segment lost 2 bases and the J segment 4 bases; nucleotides outside the gene matches: 11. The CDR3 totals 16 residues. The CDR3, as DNA: TGTGCCAGCAGTTACGCTTGGGACAGCGCCCAATACGAGCAGTACTTC. It yields the protein CASSYAWDSAQYEQYF.

This rearrangement joins TRBV9 to TRBJ2-5, with 12 bases aligning to TRBD2. Germline V CDR1 and CDR2: SGDLS, YYNGEE. The CDR3 spans 18 residues. The V segment lost 0 bases and the J segment 6 bases; nucleotides outside the gene matches: 12. Here the CDR3 DNA reads TGTGCCAGCAGCGTAGAAGGGTCTAGCGGGGGGGCAGGGAAGACCCAGTACTTC. Translation gives CASSVEGSSGGAGKTQYF. Together with reference TRBV9 and TRBJ2-5, the CDR3 gives the full variable domain: DSGVTQTPKHLITATGQRVTLRCSPRSGDLSVYWYQQSLDQGLQFLIQYYNGEERAKGNILERFSAQQFPDLHSELNLSSLELGDSALYFCASSVEGSSGGAGKTQYFGPGTRLLVL.

The chain uses TRBV7-2 and TRBJ2-3, with 8 bases matching TRBD2. V lost 4 bases and J lost 5; bases outside the gene matches: 8. Germline V gene lookup returns CDR1 SGHTA and CDR2 FQGNSA. This CDR3 spans 15 amino acids. The CDR3 sequence is CASSYRAGAGDTQYF. CDR3 nucleotide sequence: TGTGCCAGCAGCTACCGAGCGGGGGCGGGAGATACGCAGTATTTT.

In the case of this clone: At one end, the junction sequence differs from germline, possibly due to a read error. The rearrangement links TRBV28 to TRBJ2-3, with a tentative D call TRBD2 (5 bases). The CDR3 runs 14 residues. CDR1 and CDR2 (germline): MDHEN, SYDVKM. The CDR3 protein is CATSRRISTDTQYF. The CDR3 nucleotides read TGTGCCACCAGTAGGAGGATTAGCACAGATACGCAGTATTTT.

The V gene is TRBV6-1, the J gene TRBJ2-1; D perhaps matches TRBD1 (6 bases). CDR1 is MNHNS, CDR2 SASEGT, per germline. V lost 5 bases to trimming and J lost 10 bases, with 12 bases between them. This CDR3 has 12 amino acids. CDR3 sequence reads: CASSTTGGEQFF. In DNA, the CDR3 is TGTGCCAGCAGTACGACAGGTGGCGAGCAGTTCTTC.

The chain recombines TRBV6-5 with TRBJ2-5; 10 bases align to TRBD2. Germline-derived CDR1 and CDR2 are MNHEY and SVGAGI. Trimming at V came to 6 bases and at J to 5 bases, leaving 9 bases not matched to a gene. There are 15 residues in the CDR3. CDR3 DNA sequence: TGTGCCAGCAGCTGGAAGCGGGGGGGACATGAGACCCAGTACTTC. It codes for CASSWKRGGHETQYF.

The chain carries TRBV7-9 and TRBJ1-2; 8 bases agree with TRBD1. The CDR3 length is 15 residues. The V segment lost 0 bases and the J segment 4 bases; nucleotides outside the gene matches: 4. Germline V gene lookup returns CDR1 SEHNR and CDR2 FQNEAQ (reference sequence). CDR3 sequence: CASSLAGQAVYGYTF. The CDR3 coding sequence is TGTGCCAGCAGCTTAGCGGGACAGGCAGTCTATGGCTACACCTTC.

V is TRBV15 and J is TRBJ2-3; D might be TRBD1 (6 bases). Trimming cost V 0 bases and J 6 bases, with 16 bases left between them. Germline V CDR1 and CDR2: LNHNV, YYDKDF (reference sequence). The CDR3 sequence is 16 residues long. The CDR3 protein is CATSRDGPGVTDTQYF. The CDR3 coding sequence is TGTGCCACCAGCAGAGATGGGCCAGGGGTCACGGATACGCAGTATTTT.

CDR3 in DNA: TGTGCCAGCAGCGTAGCCGGACAGGGAGGGGCCTACGAGCAGTACTTC. It translates to CASSVAGQGGAYEQYF. The V and J genes are TRBV9 and TRBJ2-7; D is possibly TRBD1 (8 bases). The CDR3 is 16 residues long. V was pared by 0 bases and J by 2 bases, with 15 bases between. CDR1 is SGDLS, CDR2 YYNGEE, per germline. Combining the CDR3 with reference TRBV9 and TRBJ2-7 gives the whole variable domain DSGVTQTPKHLITATGQRVTLRCSPRSGDLSVYWYQQSLDQGLQFLIQYYNGEERAKGNILERFSAQQFPDLHSELNLSSLELGDSALYFCASSVAGQGGAYEQYFGPGTRLTVT.

The J gene is TRBJ2-7, the V gene TRBV7-3; TRBD2 might be the D (6 bases). Trimming left V 2 bases short and J 2 bases short, with 13 bases between. The CDR3 loop spans 15 amino acids. Germline CDR1 and CDR2: SGHTA and FQGTGA. CDR3 bases: TGTGCCAGCAGCTTAGGAGCGGGTGATACCTACGAGCAGTACTTC. This encodes CASSLGAGDTYEQYF.

The rearrangement links TRBV4-1 to TRBJ2-5; 16 bases line up with TRBD2. From germline, CDR1 is MGHRA and CDR2 YSYEKL. The CDR3 spans 17 residues. The trim removed 6 bases at V and 5 bases at J, leaving 9 bases unmatched. CDR3 protein: CASRAGTSGGAWETQYF. The CDR3 DNA sequence: TGCGCCAGCAGAGCCGGGACTAGCGGGGGGGCATGGGAGACCCAGTACTTC.

The chain combines TRBV28 with TRBJ2-7; possibly TRBD1 for D (6 bases). CDR1 and CDR2 from the germline V gene are MDHEN and SYDVKM. V lost 4 bases and J 5 bases, leaving 18 bases between the germline ends. The CDR3 contains 15 residues. The CDR3 here is CASSSYYQGTNEQYF. In DNA form, the CDR3 reads TGTGCCAGCAGTTCATATTATCAGGGGACGAACGAGCAGTACTTC.

The chain is built from TRBV9 and TRBJ1-2; the match to TRBD1 covers 7 bases. Losses at the gene ends were 3 bases for V and 0 bases for J; bases not matched to a gene: 2. This CDR3 is 14 amino acids long. CDR1 is SGDLS, CDR2 YYNGEE, per germline. CDR3 bases: TGTGCCAGCAGCGCACAGGGGACTAACTATGGCTACACCTTC. It yields the protein CASSAQGTNYGYTF.

CDR3 loop: CATTPDRSSQPQHF. The DNA of the CDR3 is TGTGCCACCACTCCGGACAGGTCCAGTCAGCCCCAGCATTTT. This chain links TRBV15 with TRBJ1-5; TRBD1 matches at 7 bases. This CDR3 region has 14 residues. The J segment lost 6 bases and the V segment lost 7 bases, leaving 9 bases of the junction unmatched. Germline CDR1 LNHNV, CDR2 YYDKDF (reference sequence).

The chain employs TRBV5-1 and TRBJ2-1; the match to TRBD2 covers 8 bases. This CDR3 is 15 amino acids long. Germline V gene lookup returns CDR1 SGHRS and CDR2 YFSETQ. V was clipped by 0 bases and J by 12 bases; unmatched bases: 11. The CDR3 DNA reads as TGCGCCAGCAGCTTGGACGGTTCGCGGGAGGTGCGGCAGTTCTTC. Translation: CASSLDGSREVRQFF.

In DNA, the CDR3 is TGCGCCAGCAGCGGGGGACAGGGGTTCTACGAGCAGTACTTC. Protein sequence: CASSGGQGFYEQYF. V and J are TRBV5-1 and TRBJ2-7; 10 positions agree with TRBD1. The CDR3 extends over 14 amino acids. The trim removed 4 bases at V and 3 bases at J, leaving 4 bases unmatched. The germline V gene encodes CDR1 SGHRS and CDR2 YFSETQ.

The chain combines TRBV6-4 with TRBJ2-3; TRBD2 matches at 7 bases. Germline lookup yields CDR1 MRHNA and CDR2 SNTAGT. The trim removed 5 bases at V and 6 bases at J, leaving 5 bases unmatched. The CDR3 consists of 13 residues. The CDR3 DNA follows: TGTGCCAGCAGTAGCGGGGAGGGCGATACGCAGTATTTT. It codes for CASSSGEGDTQYF.

This chain links TRBV28 with TRBJ2-7; TRBD1 aligns across 7 bases. CDR3 length equals 14 residues. Germline CDR1 MDHEN, CDR2 SYDVKM. Unmatched junction bases numbered 12, after V lost 6 bases and J lost 7 bases. In DNA, the CDR3 is TGTGCCAGCAGCTACAGGGGCTCCGGCGCGGAGCAGTACTTC. This sequence encodes CASSYRGSGAEQYF.

The chain combines TRBV7-3 with TRBJ2-2; 7 bases line up with TRBD1. Germline loops: CDR1 SGHTA, CDR2 FQGTGA. V gave up 5 bases and J gave up 4 bases; unmatched junction bases: 4. CDR3 size: 14 residues. The CDR3: CASSPDRVTGELFF. DNA of the CDR3: TGTGCCAGCAGCCCCGACAGGGTCACCGGGGAGCTGTTTTTT.